This TCR beta chain is drawn from a study of pediatric ulcerative colitis. Sequencing was performed with immunoSEQ multiplex PCR; in TCRdb, only in-frame clones are kept and a portion is missing. The data contain 45,000 to 75,000 clones, about nine tenths of them singletons. V shed 7 bases and J shed 4 bases, with 20 bases lying between them. The CDR3 totals 16 residues. The germline V gene has CDR1 LNHDA and CDR2 SQIVND (reference sequence). The sequenced sample consisted of blood. This TCR was sampled from a boy younger than 18 who was a control in a study of pediatric ulcerative colitis. The chain uses TRBV19 and TRBJ1-5; D is perhaps TRBD1 (6 bases). The CDR3 is CASTLRQVLNNQPQHF. Written as DNA, the CDR3 is TGTGCCAGTACCCTTCGACAGGTCCTAAATAATCAGCCCCAGCATTTT.